This passage covers 10 T cell receptor beta chains from one sample sequenced in a study of OX40 agonist ivuxolimab in advanced cancers. Library prep was done by the immunoSEQ multiplex PCR assay. TCRdb carries this immuneACCESS record with in-frame sequences only. Its versions omit some clonotypes, under half of them owing to an unresolved V gene in the studies checked, with the rest unexplained. Recorded for this sample are approximately 22,000 clones; 84% of them occurred a single time. Approximately 30% of the sample comes from the top ten. The sample here was CD4+ or CD8+ T cells sorted from blood, taken in a trial of the OX40 agonist ivuxolimab. Source of these receptors: an adult with an advanced solid tumor such as melanoma, head and neck, liver or kidney cancer.

This chain uses TRBV5-1 with TRBJ1-1; D is possibly TRBD1 (5 bases). Germline CDR1 reads SGHRS; CDR2 reads YFSETQ. Between the trimmed V and J ends, which lost 5 bases and 5 bases, there was a span of 10 bases. The CDR3 runs 12 residues. The DNA for the CDR3 is TGCGCCAGCAGTAATGGGGGAACTGAAGCTTTCTTT. As protein: CASSNGGTEAFF.

J is TRBJ1-5 and V is TRBV7-2; 7 bases are shared with TRBD1. The V gene's germline CDR1 is SGHTA and CDR2 FQGNSA. This CDR3 has 15 residues. V was pared by 6 bases and J by 2 bases, with 7 bases of the junction left unmatched. CDR3 residues: CASRLNGQGNQPQHF. CDR3 in DNA: TGTGCCAGCAGACTTAATGGACAGGGCAATCAGCCCCAGCATTTT. The variable domain in full, with the rest retrieved from reference TRBV7-2 and TRBJ1-5, is GAGVSQSPSNKVTEKGKDVELRCDPISGHTALYWYRQSLGQGLEFLIYFQGNSAPDKSGLPSDRFSAERTGGSVSTLTIQRTQQEDSAVYLCASRLNGQGNQPQHFGDGTRLSIL.

This chain links TRBV7-9 with TRBJ2-7; the D is unclear. The CDR3 is made up of 11 amino acids. Trimming cost V 5 bases and J 3 bases, with 5 bases left between them. Germline-derived CDR1 and CDR2 are SEHNR and FQNEAQ (reference sequence). The CDR3 loop is CASSINYEQYF. CDR3 bases: TGTGCCAGCAGCATTAACTACGAGCAGTACTTC. Full variable domain (remainder filled in from reference TRBV7-9 and TRBJ2-7): DTGVSQNPRHKITKRGQNVTFRCDPISEHNRLYWYRQTLGQGPEFLTYFQNEAQLEKSRLLSDRFSAERPKGSFSTLEIQRTEQGDSAMYLCASSINYEQYFGPGTRLTVT.

The chain recombines TRBV28 with TRBJ1-2; 11 bases fit TRBD1. This CDR3 is 15 amino acids long. With 6 bases clipped from V and 2 bases from J, the junction kept 5 bases outside the gene matches. The germline V gene has CDR1 MDHEN and CDR2 SYDVKM. The DNA of the CDR3 is TGTGCCAGCAGGCGGACAGGGGGCAGAAACTATGGCTACACCTTC. Residues: CASRRTGGRNYGYTF.

Details on this clone: One end of the junction fails to match germline, which may point to a read error. The rearrangement joins TRBV16 to TRBJ2-7; possible D gene TRBD2, 5 bases. This CDR3 is 17 amino acids long. Looked up from germline, CDR1 is KGHSY and CDR2 is FQNENV. CDR3 sequence reads: CASSKSLTRRPIYEQYF. The CDR3 DNA is TGTGCCAGCAGCAAATCCTTAACTCGGAGGCCTATCTACGAGCAGTACTTC.

The genes are TRBV6-1 and TRBJ2-5, with 13 bases fitting TRBD2. TRBJ2-7 explains the end of the DNA better; the J call may be wrong. The germline CDR1 and CDR2 sequences are MNHNS and SASEGT. The CDR3 contains 17 residues. CDR3 DNA: TGTGCCAGCAGTGAAGTGACTAGCGGGAGGCCCCAGGACGAGCAGTACTTC. Its translation: CASSEVTSGRPQDEQYF.

This chain joins TRBV10-1 and TRBJ1-4; D gene ambiguous. There are 16 residues in the CDR3. Germline V gene data show CDR1 as WNHNN and CDR2 as SYGVQD (reference sequence). Trimming removed 0 bases from V and 6 bases from J, with 14 bases in between. Here the CDR3 reads CASSESSAPGDEKLFF. CDR3 nucleotides: TGCGCCAGCAGTGAGTCATCGGCTCCTGGGGATGAAAAACTGTTTTTT.

This rearrangement joins TRBV7-3 to TRBJ2-2, with 8 positions matching TRBD2. Germline CDR1 reads SGHTA; CDR2 reads FQGTGA. CDR3 size: 18 residues. Unmatched junction bases numbered 14, after V lost 7 bases and J lost 1 base. In DNA, the CDR3 is TGTGCCAGCAAATTGGAAGGACGCGGGGGGAAGAACACCGGGGAGCTGTTTTTT. This translates into CASKLEGRGGKNTGELFF. The full variable domain, in which reference TRBV7-3 and TRBJ2-2 provide the parts outside the CDR3, is GAGVSQTPSNKVTEKGKYVELRCDPISGHTALYWYRQSLGQGPEFLIYFQGTGAADDSGLPNDRFFAVRPEGSVSTLKIQRTERGDSAVYLCASKLEGRGGKNTGELFFGEGSRLTVL.

There are a few counts of this clone. The V and J genes are TRBV21-1 and TRBJ1-5. TRBV21-1 counts as a pseudogene. The CDR3 sequence is 10 residues long. The CDR3 loop is CASPQGPQHF. CDR3 DNA: TGTGCCAGCCCCCAAGGGCCCCAGCATTTT.

The rearrangement links TRBV6-6 to TRBJ1-2; D remains ambiguous. Trimming pared 6 bases from V and 0 bases from J, leaving 14 bases between. The germline V gene encodes CDR1 MNHNY and CDR2 SVGAGI (reference sequence). This CDR3 has 15 amino acids. The DNA of the CDR3 is TGTGCCAGCAGCCTCGGGCGCCGTACTAACTATGGCTACACCTTC. It specifies CASSLGRRTNYGYTF.